This T cell receptor beta chain came from a study of shared clonotypes between healthy human individuals. Background on the study: Each donor contributed plates that comprised three CD4 naive, three CD4 memory, two CD8 naive and one CD8 memory.

Study conclusions and caveats: A reduction in generation probabilities was seen for non-shared clonotypes relative to those shared by all four donors.

CD8 cells classed as naive were CD45RO-negative and positively selected for CCR7, excluding terminally differentiated effector memory CD45RA+ cells. Trimming stripped 3 bases from V and 3 bases from J, with 10 bases between. The germline V gene encodes CDR1 SGHRS and CDR2 YFSETQ. The CDR3 has 14 amino acids. In the case of this clone: Its antigen is not identified.

An assay was performed, and its level was deep. Sequencing was performed with immunoSEQ multiplex PCR; in TCRdb, only in-frame clones are kept and a portion is missing. The sample has 800,000 to 950,000 clones, around 96% seen once. Sequencing used naive CD8+ T cells sorted from blood. The source is a man aged 25-45 years in good health. The chain carries TRBV5-1 and TRBJ1-3; D is perhaps TRBD1 (5 bases). The CDR3 region has the DNA TGCGCCAGCAGCTCAGGGACGAATGGAAACACCATATATTTT. As protein: CASSSGTNGNTIYF.